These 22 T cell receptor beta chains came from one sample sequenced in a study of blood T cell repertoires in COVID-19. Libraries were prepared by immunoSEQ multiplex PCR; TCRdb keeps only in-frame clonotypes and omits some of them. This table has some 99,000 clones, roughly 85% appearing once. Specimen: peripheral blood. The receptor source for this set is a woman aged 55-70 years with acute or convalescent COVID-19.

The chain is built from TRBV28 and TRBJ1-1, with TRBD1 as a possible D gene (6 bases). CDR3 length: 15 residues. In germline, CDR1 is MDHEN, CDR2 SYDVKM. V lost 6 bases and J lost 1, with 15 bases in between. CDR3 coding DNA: TGTGCCAGCAGCCGTCAACAGGGAGAGAACACTGAAGCTTTCTTT. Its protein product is CASSRQQGENTEAFF.

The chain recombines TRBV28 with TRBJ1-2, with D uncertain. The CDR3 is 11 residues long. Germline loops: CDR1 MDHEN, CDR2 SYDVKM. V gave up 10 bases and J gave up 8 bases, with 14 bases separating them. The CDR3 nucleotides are TGTGCCATTGGCCTTTTCTCAGGCTACACCTTC. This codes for CAIGLFSGYTF.

The chain's CDR3 is CASSGDEQFF. The CDR3, as DNA: TGTGCCAGTAGCGGGGATGAGCAGTTCTTC. This sequence joins TRBV19 and TRBJ2-1; maybe TRBD2 (5 bases). The CDR3 covers 10 residues. Deletions cut 6 bases from V and 8 bases from J, with 5 bases between. CDR1 and CDR2 (germline): LNHDA, SQIVND (reference sequence).

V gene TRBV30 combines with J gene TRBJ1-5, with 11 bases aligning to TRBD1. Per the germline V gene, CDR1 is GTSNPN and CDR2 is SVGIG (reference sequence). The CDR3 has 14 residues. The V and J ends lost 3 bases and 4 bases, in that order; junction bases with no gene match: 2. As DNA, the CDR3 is TGTGCCTGGAGCGGGACAGGGGGGAATCAGCCCCAGCATTTT. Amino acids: CAWSGTGGNQPQHF.

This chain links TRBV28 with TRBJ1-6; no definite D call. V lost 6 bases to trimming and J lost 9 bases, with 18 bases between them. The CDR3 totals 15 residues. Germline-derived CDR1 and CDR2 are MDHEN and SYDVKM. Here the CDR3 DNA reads TGTGCCAGCAGGAGCGACCCCCTTAAGTCTTCACCCCTCCACTTT. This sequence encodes CASRSDPLKSSPLHF.

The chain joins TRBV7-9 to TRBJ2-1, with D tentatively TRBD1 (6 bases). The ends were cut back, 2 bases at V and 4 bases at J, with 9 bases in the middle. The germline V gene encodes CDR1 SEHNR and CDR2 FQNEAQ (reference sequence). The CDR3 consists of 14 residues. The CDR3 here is CASSLQGLYNEQFF. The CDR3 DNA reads TGTGCCAGCAGCTTACAGGGGCTGTACAATGAGCAGTTCTTC.

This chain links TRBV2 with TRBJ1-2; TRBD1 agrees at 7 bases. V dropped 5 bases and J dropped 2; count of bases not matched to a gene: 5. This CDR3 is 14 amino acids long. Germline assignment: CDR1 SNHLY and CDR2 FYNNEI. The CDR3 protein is CASSLGQANYGYTF. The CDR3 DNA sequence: TGTGCCAGCAGTCTCGGACAGGCGAACTATGGCTACACCTTC.

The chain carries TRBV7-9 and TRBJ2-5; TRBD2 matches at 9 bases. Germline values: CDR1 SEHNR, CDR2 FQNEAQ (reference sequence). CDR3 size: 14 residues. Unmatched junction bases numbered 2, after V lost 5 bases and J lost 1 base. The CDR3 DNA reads TGTGCCAGCAGCCAGCGGGGGGCCCAAGAGACCCAGTACTTC. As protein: CASSQRGAQETQYF.

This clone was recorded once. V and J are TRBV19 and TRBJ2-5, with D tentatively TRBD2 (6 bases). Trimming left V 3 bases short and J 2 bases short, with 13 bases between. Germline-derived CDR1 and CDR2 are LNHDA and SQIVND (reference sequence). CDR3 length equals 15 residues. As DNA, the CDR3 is TGTGCCAGTAGTATCTCCCGGGACTCACAAGAGACCCAGTACTTC. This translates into CASSISRDSQETQYF.

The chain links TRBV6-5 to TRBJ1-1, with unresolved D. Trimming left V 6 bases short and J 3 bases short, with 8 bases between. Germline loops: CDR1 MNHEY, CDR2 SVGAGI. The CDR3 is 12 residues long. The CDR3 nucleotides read TGTGCCAGCAGAATGAGGTACACTGAAGCTTTCTTT. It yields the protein CASRMRYTEAFF.

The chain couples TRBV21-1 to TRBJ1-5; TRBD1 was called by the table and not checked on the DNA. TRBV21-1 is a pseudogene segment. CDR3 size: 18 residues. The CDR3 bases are TGTGCCAGCAGCGGGCGGACAGGGATTTCAGAAGGCAATCAGCCCCAGCATTTT. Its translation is CASSGRTGISEGNQPQHF.

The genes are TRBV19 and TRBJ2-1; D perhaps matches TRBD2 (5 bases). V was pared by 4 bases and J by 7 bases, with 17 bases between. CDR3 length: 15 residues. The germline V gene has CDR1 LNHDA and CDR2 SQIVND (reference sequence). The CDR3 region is CASSTGGVLGNEQFF. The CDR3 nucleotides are TGTGCCAGTAGTACCGGAGGAGTACTGGGAAATGAGCAGTTCTTC.

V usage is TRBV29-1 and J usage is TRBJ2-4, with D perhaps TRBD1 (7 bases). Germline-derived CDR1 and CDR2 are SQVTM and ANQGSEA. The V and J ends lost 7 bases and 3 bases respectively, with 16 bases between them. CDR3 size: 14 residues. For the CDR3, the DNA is TGCAGCGCCTCAGGGGGGCGGGGCAAAAACATTCAGTACTTC. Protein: CSASGGRGKNIQYF.

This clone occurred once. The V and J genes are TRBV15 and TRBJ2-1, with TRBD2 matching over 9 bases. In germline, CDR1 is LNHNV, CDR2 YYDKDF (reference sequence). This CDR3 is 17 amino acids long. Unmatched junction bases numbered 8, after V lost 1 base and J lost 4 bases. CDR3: CATSRGASGELYNEQFF. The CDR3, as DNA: TGTGCCACCAGCAGAGGGGCTAGCGGGGAACTTTACAATGAGCAGTTCTTC.

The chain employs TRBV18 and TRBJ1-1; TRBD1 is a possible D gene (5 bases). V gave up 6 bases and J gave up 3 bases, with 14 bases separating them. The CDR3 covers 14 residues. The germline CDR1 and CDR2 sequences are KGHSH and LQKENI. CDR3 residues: CASSPRWGDTEAFF. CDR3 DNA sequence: TGTGCCAGCTCCCCGCGATGGGGGGACACTGAAGCTTTCTTT.

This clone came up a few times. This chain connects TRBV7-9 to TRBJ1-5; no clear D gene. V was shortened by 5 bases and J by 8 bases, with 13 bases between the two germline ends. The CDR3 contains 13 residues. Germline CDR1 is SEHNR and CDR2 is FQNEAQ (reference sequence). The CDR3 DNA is TGTGCCAGCAGCCCGGGGTTCGGGGAGCCCCAGCATTTT. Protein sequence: CASSPGFGEPQHF.

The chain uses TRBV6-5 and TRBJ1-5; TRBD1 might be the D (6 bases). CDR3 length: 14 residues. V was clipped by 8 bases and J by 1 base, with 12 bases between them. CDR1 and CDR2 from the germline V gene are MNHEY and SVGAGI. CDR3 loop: CASHTGRSNQPQHF. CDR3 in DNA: TGTGCCAGCCACACAGGGAGAAGCAATCAGCCCCAGCATTTT.

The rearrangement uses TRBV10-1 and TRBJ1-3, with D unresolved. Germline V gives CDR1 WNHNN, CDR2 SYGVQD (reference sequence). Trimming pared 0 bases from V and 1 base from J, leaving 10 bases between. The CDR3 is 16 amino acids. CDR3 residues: CASSESRGGSGNTIYF. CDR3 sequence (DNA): TGCGCCAGCAGTGAGTCACGAGGAGGATCTGGAAACACCATATATTTT.

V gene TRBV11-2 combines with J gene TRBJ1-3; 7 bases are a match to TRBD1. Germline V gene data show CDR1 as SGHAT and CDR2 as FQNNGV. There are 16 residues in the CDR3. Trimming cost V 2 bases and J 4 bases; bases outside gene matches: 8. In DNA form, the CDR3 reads TGTGCCAGCAGCTTATTTGGACAGGCTCGCGGAAACACCATATATTTT. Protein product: CASSLFGQARGNTIYF.

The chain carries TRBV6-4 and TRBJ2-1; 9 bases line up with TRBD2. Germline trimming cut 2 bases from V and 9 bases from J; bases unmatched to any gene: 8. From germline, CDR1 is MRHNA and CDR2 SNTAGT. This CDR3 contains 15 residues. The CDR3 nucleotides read TGTGCCAGCAGTGACAGGGCGGGAGGGATCGGTGAGCAGTTCTTC. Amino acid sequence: CASSDRAGGIGEQFF.

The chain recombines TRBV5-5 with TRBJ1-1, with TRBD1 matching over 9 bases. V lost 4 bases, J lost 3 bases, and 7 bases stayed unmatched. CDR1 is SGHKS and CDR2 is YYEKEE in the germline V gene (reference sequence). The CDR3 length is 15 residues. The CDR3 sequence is CASSRGDRDDTEAFF. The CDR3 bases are TGTGCCAGCAGCCGGGGGGACAGGGACGACACTGAAGCTTTCTTT.

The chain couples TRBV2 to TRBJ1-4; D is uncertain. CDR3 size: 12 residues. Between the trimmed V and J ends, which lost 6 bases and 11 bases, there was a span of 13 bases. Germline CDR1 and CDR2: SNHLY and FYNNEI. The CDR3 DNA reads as TGTGCCAGCAGACGGGAGTTTGGGAAACTGTTTTTT. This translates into CASRREFGKLFF. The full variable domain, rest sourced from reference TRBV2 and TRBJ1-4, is EPEVTQTPSHQVTQMGQEVILRCVPISNHLYFYWYRQILGQKVEFLVSFYNNEISEKSEIFDDQFSVERPDGSNFTLKIRSTKLEDSAMYFCASRREFGKLFFGSGTQLSVL.